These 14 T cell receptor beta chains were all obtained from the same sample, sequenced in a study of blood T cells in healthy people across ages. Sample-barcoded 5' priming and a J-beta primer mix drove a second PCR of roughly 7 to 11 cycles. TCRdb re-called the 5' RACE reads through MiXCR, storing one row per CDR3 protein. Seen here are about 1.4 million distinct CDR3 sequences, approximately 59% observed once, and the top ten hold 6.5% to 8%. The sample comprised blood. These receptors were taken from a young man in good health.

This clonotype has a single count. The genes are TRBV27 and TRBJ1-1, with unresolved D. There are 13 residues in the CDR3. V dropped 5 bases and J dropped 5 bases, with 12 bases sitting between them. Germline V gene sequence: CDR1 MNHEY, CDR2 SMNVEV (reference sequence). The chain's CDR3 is CASSLFVATEAFF. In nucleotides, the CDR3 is TGTGCCAGCAGTCTCTTTGTCGCTACTGAAGCTTTCTTT.

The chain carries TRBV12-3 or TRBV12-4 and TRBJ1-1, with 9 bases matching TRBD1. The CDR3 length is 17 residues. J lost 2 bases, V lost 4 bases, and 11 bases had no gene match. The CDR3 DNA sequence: TGTGCCAGCAGTTGGGATTACAGGGGGCAGCTTAACACTGAAGCTTTCTTT. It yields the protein CASSWDYRGQLNTEAFF.

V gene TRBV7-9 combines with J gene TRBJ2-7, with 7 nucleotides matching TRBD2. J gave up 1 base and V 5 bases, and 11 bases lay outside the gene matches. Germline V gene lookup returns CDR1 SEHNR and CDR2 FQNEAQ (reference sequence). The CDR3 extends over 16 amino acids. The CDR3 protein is CASSEQAGVGSYEQYF. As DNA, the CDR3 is TGTGCCAGCAGCGAACAGGCGGGAGTCGGTTCCTACGAGCAGTACTTC.

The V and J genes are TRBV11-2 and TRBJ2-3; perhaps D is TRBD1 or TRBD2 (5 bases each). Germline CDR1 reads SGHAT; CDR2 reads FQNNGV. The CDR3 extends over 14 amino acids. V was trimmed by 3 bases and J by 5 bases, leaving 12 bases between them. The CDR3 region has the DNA TGTGCCAGCAGCTTTATCTCTGGGGGAGATACGCAGTATTTT. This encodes CASSFISGGDTQYF.

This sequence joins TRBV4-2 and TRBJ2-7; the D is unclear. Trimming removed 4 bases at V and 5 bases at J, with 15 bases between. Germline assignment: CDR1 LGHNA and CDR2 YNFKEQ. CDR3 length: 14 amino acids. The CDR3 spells CASSRGIGMDEQYF. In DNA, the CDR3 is TGTGCCAGCAGCCGGGGAATCGGAATGGACGAGCAGTACTTC.

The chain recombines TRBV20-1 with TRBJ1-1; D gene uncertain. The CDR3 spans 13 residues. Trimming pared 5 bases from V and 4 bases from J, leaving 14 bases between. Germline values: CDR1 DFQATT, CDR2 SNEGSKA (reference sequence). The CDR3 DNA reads TGCAGTGCTCGAGCCCCGTACGGCACTGAAGCTTTCTTT. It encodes CSARAPYGTEAFF.

CDR3 sequence (DNA): TGTGCCAGCAGCTTAGGCAGGACCGGTAGTGGCTACACCTTC. Its translation: CASSLGRTGSGYTF. This rearrangement joins TRBV7-2 to TRBJ1-2; D unclear. Trimming stripped 1 base from V and 7 bases from J, with 13 bases between. Germline CDR1 SGHTA, CDR2 FQGNSA. CDR3 length: 14 residues.

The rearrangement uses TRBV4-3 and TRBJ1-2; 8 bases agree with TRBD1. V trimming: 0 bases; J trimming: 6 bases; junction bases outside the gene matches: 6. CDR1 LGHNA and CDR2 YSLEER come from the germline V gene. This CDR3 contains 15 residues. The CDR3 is CASSQDPGGLDGYTF. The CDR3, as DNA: TGCGCCAGCAGCCAAGACCCAGGGGGCCTGGATGGCTACACCTTC.

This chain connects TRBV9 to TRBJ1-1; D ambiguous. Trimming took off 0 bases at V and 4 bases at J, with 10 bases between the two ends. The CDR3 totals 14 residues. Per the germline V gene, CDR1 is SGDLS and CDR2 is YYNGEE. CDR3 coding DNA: TGTGCCAGCAGCGTAGCTCAAGCTGGCACTGAAGCTTTCTTT. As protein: CASSVAQAGTEAFF.

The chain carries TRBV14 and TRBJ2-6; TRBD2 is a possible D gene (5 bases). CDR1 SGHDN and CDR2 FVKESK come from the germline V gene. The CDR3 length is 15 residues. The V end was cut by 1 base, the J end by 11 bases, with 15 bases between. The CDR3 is CASSQGITGTDVLTF. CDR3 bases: TGTGCCAGCAGCCAAGGTATAACGGGAACCGACGTCCTGACTTTC.

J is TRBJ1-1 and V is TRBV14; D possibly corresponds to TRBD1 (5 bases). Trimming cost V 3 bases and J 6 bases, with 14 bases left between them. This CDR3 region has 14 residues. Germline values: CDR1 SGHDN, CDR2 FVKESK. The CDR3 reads CASSHPEGWPEAFF. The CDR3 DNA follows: TGTGCCAGCAGCCACCCCGAGGGGTGGCCTGAAGCTTTCTTT.

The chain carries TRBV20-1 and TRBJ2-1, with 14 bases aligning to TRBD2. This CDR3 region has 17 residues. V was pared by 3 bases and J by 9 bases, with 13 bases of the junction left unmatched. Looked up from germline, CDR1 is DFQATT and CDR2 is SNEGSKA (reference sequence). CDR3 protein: CSARGLAGVTGYIEQFF. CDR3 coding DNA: TGCAGTGCTAGGGGACTAGCGGGAGTTACTGGGTATATTGAGCAGTTCTTC.

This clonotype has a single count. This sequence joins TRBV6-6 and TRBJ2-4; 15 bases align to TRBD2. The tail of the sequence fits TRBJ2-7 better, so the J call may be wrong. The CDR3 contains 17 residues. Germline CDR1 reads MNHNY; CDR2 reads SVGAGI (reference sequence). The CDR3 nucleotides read TGTGCCAGCAGATGGACTAGCGGGAGGGTTGCGGTCGGCGAGCAGTACTTC. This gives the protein CASRWTSGRVAVGEQYF.

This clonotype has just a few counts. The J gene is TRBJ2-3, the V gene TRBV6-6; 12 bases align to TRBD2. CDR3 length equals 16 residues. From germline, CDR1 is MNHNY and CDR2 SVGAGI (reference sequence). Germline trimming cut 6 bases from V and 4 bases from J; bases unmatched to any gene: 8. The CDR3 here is CASSSSGGDSADTQYF. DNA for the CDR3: TGTGCCAGCAGCTCTAGCGGGGGGGATAGCGCAGATACGCAGTATTTT.